A selection of T cell receptor beta chains follows, all from one sample in a study of blood T cells in healthy people across ages. TCRdb used MiXCR to reprocess the 5' RACE reads, holding one entry per CDR3 protein. The data contain about 690,000 distinct CDR3 sequences, roughly two fifths of them singletons. Sequenced input: blood. These receptors came from an elderly man in good health. Each CDR3 is given with its conserved first and last residue.

v_gene: TRBV27; CDR3aa: CASSFLGGTYNEQFF
v_gene: TRBV5-1; CDR3aa: CASSLERTGQVAYEQFF
v_gene: TRBV20-1; CDR3aa: CSGLNLAEKTYEQYF
v_gene: TRBV18; CDR3aa: CASSPSRWNTQYF
v_gene: TRBV4-3; CDR3aa: CASSQGAWGNEQFF
v_gene: TRBV14; CDR3aa: CASSQGTGSSTDTQYF
v_gene: TRBV10-1; CDR3aa: CASSESRSTDTQYF
v_gene: TRBV11-2; CDR3aa: CASSLSISTYEQYF
v_gene: TRBV2; CDR3aa: CASSRDRTGGEQIEKLFF
v_gene: TRBV6-1; CDR3aa: CATAGSSTDTQYF
v_gene: TRBV20-1; CDR3aa: CSARNPNNEQFF
v_gene: TRBV27; CDR3aa: CASSLSTRVVAGVDEQFF
v_gene: TRBV2; CDR3aa: CASREGTGNTEAFF
v_gene: TRBV21-1; CDR3aa: CTSSKVAPMRPGANVLTF
v_gene: TRBV6-6; CDR3aa: CASSYLAVETQYF
v_gene: TRBV7-9; CDR3aa: CASSLLADNEQFF
v_gene: TRBV7-9; CDR3aa: CASSGGTGEEQYF
v_gene: TRBV7-2; CDR3aa: CASSRKALSTDTQYF
v_gene: TRBV11-1; CDR3aa: CASSTSKGALYEQYF
v_gene: TRBV18; CDR3aa: CASSGQGARETQYF
v_gene: TRBV20-1; CDR3aa: CSARSTSGVETQYF
v_gene: TRBV20-1; CDR3aa: CSASFQGPNEQYF